These 14 T cell receptor beta chains were sequenced from one sample in a study of vaccination and CD4 T cells after COVID-19. The Oncomine TCR Beta short-read assay generated sequence data from the DNA of cultured CD4+ T cells. TCRdb called the PCR reads again in MiXCR, with one record for every CDR3 protein. In the table there are roughly 11,000 distinct CDR3 sequences, roughly three fifths of which are singletons. The treatment here: roughly 10-day PBMC culture with coronavirus spike peptide pools or control peptides (ViraFEST assay). These receptors' targets are unknown. The sample was CD4+ T cells from blood, cultured in vitro. These receptors were obtained from a human donor who had recovered from COVID-19.

The V and J genes are TRBV9 and TRBJ1-2, with D unresolved. The germline V and J ends were trimmed by 2 bases and 2 bases, with 10 bases remaining between them. This CDR3 has 14 amino acids. The germline gives CDR1 SGDLS, CDR2 YYNGEE. DNA of the CDR3: TGTGCCAGCAGCGTGGACCCAGGAAACTATGGCTACACCTTC. Its translation: CASSVDPGNYGYTF.

This chain uses TRBV20-1 with TRBJ1-1; 8 nucleotides line up with TRBD1. The CDR3 consists of 14 residues. Germline values: CDR1 DFQATT, CDR2 SNEGSKA (reference sequence). V dropped 6 bases and J dropped 3; count of bases not matched to a gene: 9. The CDR3 DNA reads TGCAGTGCGCCCGGACAGGGCTTGTACACTGAAGCTTTCTTT. Its translation is CSAPGQGLYTEAFF.

This clonotype was counted a few times. The chain uses TRBV20-1 and TRBJ1-1; D remains unclear. V was clipped by 3 bases and J by 1 base, with 3 bases between them. Germline V gene lookup returns CDR1 DFQATT and CDR2 SNEGSKA (reference sequence). There are 11 residues in the CDR3. The CDR3 protein is CSARENTEAFF. Written as DNA, the CDR3 is TGCAGTGCTAGGGAGAACACTGAAGCTTTCTTT.

The chain recombines TRBV2 with TRBJ2-7; TRBD1 agrees at 7 bases. The ends lost 6 bases at V and 3 bases at J; junction bases unmatched: 5. The CDR3 consists of 13 residues. CDR1 SNHLY and CDR2 FYNNEI come from the germline V gene. CDR3 region: CASRQGLIYEQYF. The CDR3 bases are TGTGCCAGCAGACAGGGGTTAATCTACGAGCAGTACTTC.

V gene TRBV7-2 combines with J gene TRBJ1-2; the D gene is possibly TRBD1 (5 bases). The length of the CDR3 is 13 residues. Germline CDR1 is SGHTA and CDR2 is FQGNSA. The V end lost 1 base, the J end lost 7 bases, and 10 bases lay between the germline ends. Here the CDR3 DNA reads TGTGCCAGCAGCTTAGATCCAGGGAGTGGCTACACCTTC. It yields the protein CASSLDPGSGYTF.

The rearrangement uses TRBV7-9 and TRBJ2-5, with D perhaps matching TRBD1 or TRBD2 (5 bases each). Germline CDR1 is SEHNR and CDR2 is FQNEAQ (reference sequence). The CDR3 sequence is 17 residues long. V dropped 5 bases and J dropped 5 bases, with 24 bases sitting between them. The DNA of the CDR3 is TGTGCCAGCAGCCCCCGGGCAGGGTGGGACCTTCGGGAGACCCAGTACTTC. This codes for CASSPRAGWDLRETQYF.

The chain couples TRBV27 to TRBJ2-7, with TRBD1 matching over 7 bases. The CDR3 loop spans 14 amino acids. The junction had 8 bases not matched to a gene; V was cut back by 6 bases and J by 3 bases. Germline CDR1 reads MNHEY; CDR2 reads SMNVEV (reference sequence). In nucleotides, the CDR3 is TGTGCCAGCAGCCCGACAGGGAGCCTCTACGAGCAGTACTTC. The encoded protein is CASSPTGSLYEQYF.

The chain joins TRBV20-1 to TRBJ2-5, with a weak D call TRBD1 (6 bases). V was shortened by 3 bases and J by 2 bases, with 7 bases between the two germline ends. Germline lookup yields CDR1 DFQATT and CDR2 SNEGSKA (reference sequence). The CDR3 length is 12 residues. Written as DNA, the CDR3 is TGCAGTGCTAGTGGACAGCAAGAGACCCAGTACTTC. The encoded protein is CSASGQQETQYF.

The chain uses TRBV5-4 and TRBJ2-5; unclear D gene. This CDR3 region has 11 residues. The V and J ends lost 2 bases and 5 bases respectively, with 4 bases between them. Germline CDR1 reads SGHNT; CDR2 reads YYREEE (reference sequence). The CDR3 reads CASSFGETQYF. The CDR3 bases are TGTGCCAGCAGCTTTGGGGAGACCCAGTACTTC.

The chain carries TRBV10-3 and TRBJ2-1, with 9 bases fitting TRBD2. Per the germline V gene, CDR1 is ENHRY and CDR2 is SYGVKD. V lost 3 bases, J lost 4 bases, and 13 bases stayed unmatched. This CDR3 has 18 residues. The CDR3 is CAISDPTDSGSAYNEQFF. As DNA, the CDR3 is TGTGCCATCAGTGACCCAACAGATAGCGGGAGCGCTTACAATGAGCAGTTCTTC.

This chain links TRBV5-4 with TRBJ1-6; D is undetermined. Deletions cut 2 bases from V and 10 bases from J, with 7 bases between. The CDR3 runs 12 residues. Germline V gene data show CDR1 as SGHNT and CDR2 as YYREEE (reference sequence). The CDR3 region has the DNA TGTGCCAGCAGCTTTTACCAATCACCCCTCCACTTT. This sequence encodes CASSFYQSPLHF. Full variable domain (outside the CDR3, taken from reference TRBV5-4 and TRBJ1-6): ETGVTQSPTHLIKTRGQQVTLRCSSQSGHNTVSWYQQALGQGPQFIFQYYREEENGRGNFPPRFSGLQFPNYSSELNVNALELDDSALYLCASSFYQSPLHFGNGTRLTVT.

This chain uses TRBV19 with TRBJ1-2; 9 bases align to TRBD1. CDR1 is LNHDA, CDR2 SQIVND, per germline (reference sequence). The V and J ends lost 8 bases and 4 bases, in that order; junction bases with no gene match: 8. This CDR3 has 14 residues. CDR3: CASDPGQGIYGYTF. The CDR3 coding sequence is TGTGCCAGTGATCCGGGACAGGGAATCTATGGCTACACCTTC.

This clonotype was observed once. The rearrangement links TRBV7-8 to TRBJ1-1, with D possibly matching TRBD1 (5 bases). Germline V gene data show CDR1 as SGHVS and CDR2 as FQNEAQ. This CDR3 is built from 15 residues. V shed 5 bases and J shed 1 base, with 14 bases lying between them. The DNA for the CDR3 is TGTGCCAGCAGCCCAAGTGGGACGACGAACACTGAAGCTTTCTTT. Amino acid sequence: CASSPSGTTNTEAFF.

The gene calls are TRBV6-1 and TRBJ2-1; D tentatively reads TRBD1 or TRBD2 (5 bases each). Trimming took 5 bases from V and 11 from J, leaving 13 bases between them. The CDR3 spans 12 residues. The germline V gene encodes CDR1 MNHNS and CDR2 SASEGT. In DNA, the CDR3 is TGTGCCAGCAGTCCCCAGAGGGGTCAGCAGTTCTTC. Translating gives CASSPQRGQQFF.